A single sample gave rise to the 14 T cell receptor beta chains below, sequenced in a study of CD8 T cells in ankylosing spondylitis. Each CDR3 protein is one row after TCRdb ran MiXCR on the 5' RACE reads. Of about 360,000 distinct CDR3 sequences in the sample, 20% to 25% were seen once. Sequences were obtained from blood, either unsorted or a sorted T cell fraction (not recorded which). These receptors originate from a male donor with ankylosing spondylitis or in good health (not recorded which).

The V gene is TRBV28, the J gene TRBJ2-5, with D unclear. Germline V gene lookup returns CDR1 MDHEN and CDR2 SYDVKM. Trimming removed 3 bases at V and 1 base at J, with 12 bases between. The CDR3 length is 15 residues. For the CDR3, the DNA is TGTGCCAGCAGTTTTTCAGGCAGCTCCCAAGAGACCCAGTACTTC. Its protein is CASSFSGSSQETQYF.

The chain couples TRBV6-5 to TRBJ1-3; D may be TRBD1 (6 bases). Germline-derived CDR1 and CDR2 are MNHEY and SVGAGI. CDR3 length: 17 residues. Between the trimmed V and J ends, which lost 2 bases and 4 bases, there was a span of 18 bases. The CDR3, as DNA: TGTGCCAGCAGTTACGGAGGGACATACACGTCCGGAAACACCATATATTTT. Encoded protein: CASSYGGTYTSGNTIYF.

The V and J genes are TRBV7-9 and TRBJ2-1; no firm D call. Trimming took off 1 base at V and 5 bases at J, with 6 bases between the two ends. The CDR3 is 13 residues long. From germline, CDR1 is SEHNR and CDR2 FQNEAQ (reference sequence). The CDR3 here is CASSLDRNNEQFF. The DNA for the CDR3 is TGTGCCAGCAGCTTAGACCGTAACAATGAGCAGTTCTTC.

This chain uses TRBV24-1 with TRBJ1-2; D might be TRBD1 (6 bases). This CDR3 comprises 15 residues. Germline lookup yields CDR1 KGHDR and CDR2 SFDVKD. Trimming removed 1 base at V and 4 bases at J, with 12 bases between. CDR3 sequence: CATSDFNRVCYGYTF. The CDR3 DNA is TGTGCCACCAGTGATTTCAACAGGGTTTGCTATGGCTACACCTTC.

CDR3 coding DNA: TGTGCCAGCTGGGCTAGCAGGGAGACCCAGTACTTC. As protein: CASWASRETQYF. V is TRBV6-5 and J is TRBJ2-5; D may be TRBD2 (5 bases). This CDR3 is 12 amino acids long. Germline CDR1 and CDR2: MNHEY and SVGAGI. Trimming took off 8 bases at V and 5 bases at J, with 12 bases between the two ends.

This clonotype was counted between two and nine times. The rearrangement links TRBV3-1 to TRBJ2-1; no firm D call. Per the germline V gene, CDR1 is LGHDT and CDR2 is YNNKEL (reference sequence). The CDR3 has 17 amino acids. The V and J ends lost 0 bases and 1 base respectively, with 13 bases between them. The CDR3 nucleotides are TGTGCCAGCAGCCAAGATTTCGGGCCTCTTTCCTACAATGAGCAGTTCTTC. This encodes CASSQDFGPLSYNEQFF.

This clonotype showed up just a few times. The V and J genes are TRBV12-3 or TRBV12-4 and TRBJ2-1; TRBD1 aligns across 11 bases. This CDR3 contains 15 residues. The V segment lost 5 bases and the J segment 9 bases; nucleotides outside the gene matches: 9. The CDR3: CASSPFGTGGGEQFF. The CDR3 nucleotides are TGTGCCAGCAGTCCTTTCGGGACAGGGGGAGGTGAGCAGTTCTTC.

The chain employs TRBV5-6 and TRBJ2-7; 8 bases match TRBD2. Trimming cost V 1 base and J 7 bases; bases outside gene matches: 7. The germline V gene encodes CDR1 SGHDT and CDR2 YYEEEE. This CDR3 has 14 residues. This CDR3 reads CASSLLAGLEEQYF. In DNA, the CDR3 is TGTGCCAGCAGCTTGTTAGCGGGATTGGAAGAGCAGTACTTC.

This clonotype was detected a few times. This chain links TRBV10-3 with TRBJ2-3; TRBD1 agrees at 8 bases. The CDR3 has 13 residues. V shed 8 bases, J shed 5 bases, and the junction held 6 bases outside the gene matches. The germline V gene has CDR1 ENHRY and CDR2 SYGVKD. Written as DNA, the CDR3 is TGTGCCATCGAGGACAGGGCAGGAGATACGCAGTATTTT. This sequence encodes CAIEDRAGDTQYF.

V is TRBV27 and J is TRBJ2-5; D may be TRBD1 (5 bases). The CDR3 runs to 15 residues. The germline V gene encodes CDR1 MNHEY and CDR2 SMNVEV (reference sequence). The V gene lost 4 bases and the J gene lost 4 bases, with 16 bases spanning the gap. The CDR3 DNA reads as TGTGCCAGCAGTTATAGCCCGGGCAGGGCAGAGACCCAGTACTTC. The encoded protein is CASSYSPGRAETQYF.

The J gene is TRBJ1-3, the V gene TRBV5-1; 8 bases agree with TRBD1. The germline gives CDR1 SGHRS, CDR2 YFSETQ. The CDR3 loop spans 15 amino acids. The V segment lost 4 bases and the J segment 0 bases; nucleotides outside the gene matches: 3. Here the CDR3 reads CASSIDRGSGNTIYF. As DNA, the CDR3 is TGCGCCAGCAGCATCGACAGGGGCTCTGGAAACACCATATATTTT.

This clonotype was seen more than once but under ten times. The chain combines TRBV27 with TRBJ2-7; the match to TRBD1 covers 10 bases. Germline CDR1 reads MNHEY; CDR2 reads SMNVEV (reference sequence). V was clipped by 2 bases and J by 6 bases; unmatched bases: 7. The CDR3 spans 15 residues. The CDR3 reads CASSLHRDRGIEQYF. The DNA for the CDR3 is TGTGCCAGCAGTTTACACCGGGACAGGGGTATCGAGCAGTACTTC.

This clonotype turned up a few times. The chain joins TRBV5-6 to TRBJ1-5; D gene unclear. The CDR3 is 10 residues long. Germline CDR1 reads SGHDT; CDR2 reads YYEEEE. V dropped 5 bases and J dropped 6 bases, with 3 bases sitting between them. The CDR3 here is CASSLQPQHF. CDR3 coding DNA: TGTGCCAGCAGTCTTCAGCCCCAGCATTTT.

The chain employs TRBV5-6 and TRBJ2-1; D might be TRBD1 (5 bases). Trimming took 2 bases from V and 4 from J, leaving 7 bases between them. The CDR3 runs 13 residues. Germline V gene data show CDR1 as SGHDT and CDR2 as YYEEEE. CDR3 loop: CASSFRDYNEQFF. The CDR3 region has the DNA TGTGCCAGCAGCTTCAGGGATTACAATGAGCAGTTCTTC.